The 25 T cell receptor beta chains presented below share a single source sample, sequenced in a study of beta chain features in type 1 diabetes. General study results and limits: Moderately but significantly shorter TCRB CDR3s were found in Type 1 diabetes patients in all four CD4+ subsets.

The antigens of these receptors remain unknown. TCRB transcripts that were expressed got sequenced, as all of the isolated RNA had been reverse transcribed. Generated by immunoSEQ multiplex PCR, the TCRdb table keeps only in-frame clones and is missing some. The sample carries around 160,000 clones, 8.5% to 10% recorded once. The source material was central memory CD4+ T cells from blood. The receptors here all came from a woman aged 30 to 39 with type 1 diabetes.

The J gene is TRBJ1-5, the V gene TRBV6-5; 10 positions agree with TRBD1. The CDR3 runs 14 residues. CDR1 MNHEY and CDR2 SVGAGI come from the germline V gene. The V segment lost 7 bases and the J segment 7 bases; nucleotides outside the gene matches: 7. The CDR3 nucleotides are TGTGCCAGCAAGACGGGACAGGGGAACCAGCCCCAGCATTTT. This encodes CASKTGQGNQPQHF.

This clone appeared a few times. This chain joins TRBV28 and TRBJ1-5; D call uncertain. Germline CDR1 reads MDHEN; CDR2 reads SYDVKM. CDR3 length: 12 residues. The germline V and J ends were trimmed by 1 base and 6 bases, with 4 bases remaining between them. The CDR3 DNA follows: TGTGCCAGCAGTTTATATCGTCAGCCCCAGCATTTT. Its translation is CASSLYRQPQHF.

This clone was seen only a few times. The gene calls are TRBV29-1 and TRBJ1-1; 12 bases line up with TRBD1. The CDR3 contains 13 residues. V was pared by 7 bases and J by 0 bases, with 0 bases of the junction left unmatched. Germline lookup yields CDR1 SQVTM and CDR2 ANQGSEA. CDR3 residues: CSGDRGLNTEAFF. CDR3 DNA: TGCAGCGGGGACAGGGGGCTGAACACTGAAGCTTTCTTT.

The CDR3 region has the DNA TGTGCCAGCACCGTGAAAGACAGACTGAGATATCGAGGCTACACCTTC. This encodes CASTVKDRLRYRGYTF. This chain links TRBV28 with TRBJ1-2; D is possibly TRBD1 (5 bases). The CDR3 totals 16 residues. Germline V gene data show CDR1 as MDHEN and CDR2 as SYDVKM. With 7 bases removed from V and 8 bases from J, the gap between germline ends came to 26 bases.

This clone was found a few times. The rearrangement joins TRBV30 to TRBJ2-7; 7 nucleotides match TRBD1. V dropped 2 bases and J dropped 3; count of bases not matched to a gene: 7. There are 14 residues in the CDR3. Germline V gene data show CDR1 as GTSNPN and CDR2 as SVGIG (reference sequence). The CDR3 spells CAWSSGTAFYEQYF. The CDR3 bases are TGTGCCTGGAGTTCTGGGACAGCCTTCTACGAGCAGTACTTC.

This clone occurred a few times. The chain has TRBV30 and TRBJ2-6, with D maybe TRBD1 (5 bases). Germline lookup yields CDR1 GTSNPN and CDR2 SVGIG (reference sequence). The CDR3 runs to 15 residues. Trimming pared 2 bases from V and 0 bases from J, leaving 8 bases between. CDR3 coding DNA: TGTGCCTGGAGTAAGGGGTACTCTGGGGCCAACGTCCTGACTTTC. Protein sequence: CAWSKGYSGANVLTF.

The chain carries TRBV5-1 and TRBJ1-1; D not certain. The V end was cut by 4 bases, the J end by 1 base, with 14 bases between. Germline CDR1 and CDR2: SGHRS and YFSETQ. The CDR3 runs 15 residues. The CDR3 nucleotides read TGCGCCAGCAGCCAGGAACAGCCCCCGAACACTGAAGCTTTCTTT. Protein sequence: CASSQEQPPNTEAFF. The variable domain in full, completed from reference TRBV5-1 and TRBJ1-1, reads KAGVTQTPRYLIKTRGQQVTLSCSPISGHRSVSWYQQTPGQGLQFLFEYFSETQRNKGNFPGRFSGRQFSNSRSEMNVSTLELGDSALYLCASSQEQPPNTEAFFGQGTRLTVV.

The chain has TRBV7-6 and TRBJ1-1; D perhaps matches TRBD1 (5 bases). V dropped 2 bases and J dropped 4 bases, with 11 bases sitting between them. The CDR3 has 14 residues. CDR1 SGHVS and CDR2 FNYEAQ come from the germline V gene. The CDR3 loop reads CASSLHQGITEAFF. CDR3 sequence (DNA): TGTGCCAGCAGCTTACATCAGGGCATCACTGAAGCTTTCTTT.

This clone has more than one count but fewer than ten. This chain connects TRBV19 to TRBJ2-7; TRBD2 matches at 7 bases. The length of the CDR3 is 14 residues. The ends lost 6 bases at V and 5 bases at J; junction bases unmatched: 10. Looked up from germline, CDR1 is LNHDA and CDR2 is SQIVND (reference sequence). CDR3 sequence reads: CASRSGRNSHEQYF. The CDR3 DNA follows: TGTGCCAGTAGATCCGGGAGGAATAGCCACGAGCAGTACTTC.

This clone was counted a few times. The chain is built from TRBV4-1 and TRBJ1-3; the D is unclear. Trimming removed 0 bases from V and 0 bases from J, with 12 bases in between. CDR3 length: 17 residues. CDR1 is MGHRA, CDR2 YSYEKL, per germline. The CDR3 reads CASSQDPPSYSGNTIYF. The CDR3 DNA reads TGCGCCAGCAGCCAAGATCCCCCCTCTTACTCTGGAAACACCATATATTTT.

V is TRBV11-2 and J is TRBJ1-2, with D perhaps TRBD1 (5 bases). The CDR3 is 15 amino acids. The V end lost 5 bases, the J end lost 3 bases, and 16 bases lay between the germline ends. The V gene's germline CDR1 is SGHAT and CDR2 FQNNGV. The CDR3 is CASSPLGGVHYGYTF. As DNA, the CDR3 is TGTGCCAGCAGCCCCCTGGGGGGGGTTCACTATGGCTACACCTTC.

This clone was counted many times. CDR3 protein: CAWTTWGAGANVLTF. The CDR3 bases are TGTGCCTGGACCACATGGGGGGCTGGGGCCAACGTCCTGACTTTC. The V call is TRBV30, the J call TRBJ2-6; maybe TRBD2 (6 bases). This CDR3 is built from 15 residues. Trimming took off 4 bases at V and 2 bases at J, with 12 bases between the two ends. Germline V gene sequence: CDR1 GTSNPN, CDR2 SVGIG (reference sequence).

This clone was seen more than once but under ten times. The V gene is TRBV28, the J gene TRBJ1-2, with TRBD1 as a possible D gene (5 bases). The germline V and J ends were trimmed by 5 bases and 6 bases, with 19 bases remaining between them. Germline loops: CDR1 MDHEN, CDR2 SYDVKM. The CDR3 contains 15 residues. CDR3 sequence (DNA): TGTGCCAGCAGTCCTATAATAAGGGGCGGGGATGGCTACACCTTC. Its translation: CASSPIIRGGDGYTF.

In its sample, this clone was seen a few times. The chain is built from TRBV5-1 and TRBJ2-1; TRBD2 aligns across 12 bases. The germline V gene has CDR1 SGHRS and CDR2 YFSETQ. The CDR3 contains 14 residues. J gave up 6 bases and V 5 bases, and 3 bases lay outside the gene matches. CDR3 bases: TGCGCCAGCAGTCTAGCGGGAGGGGCCAATGAGCAGTTCTTC. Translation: CASSLAGGANEQFF.

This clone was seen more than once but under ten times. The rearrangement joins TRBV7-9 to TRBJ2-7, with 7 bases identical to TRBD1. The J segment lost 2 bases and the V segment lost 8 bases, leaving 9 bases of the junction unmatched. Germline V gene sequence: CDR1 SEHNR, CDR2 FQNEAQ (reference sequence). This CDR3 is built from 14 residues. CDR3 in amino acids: CASQGTEKTYEQYF. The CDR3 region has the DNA TGTGCCAGCCAAGGGACAGAAAAGACCTACGAGCAGTACTTC. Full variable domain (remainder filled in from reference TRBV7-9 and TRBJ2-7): DTGVSQNPRHKITKRGQNVTFRCDPISEHNRLYWYRQTLGQGPEFLTYFQNEAQLEKSRLLSDRFSAERPKGSFSTLEIQRTEQGDSAMYLCASQGTEKTYEQYFGPGTRLTVT.

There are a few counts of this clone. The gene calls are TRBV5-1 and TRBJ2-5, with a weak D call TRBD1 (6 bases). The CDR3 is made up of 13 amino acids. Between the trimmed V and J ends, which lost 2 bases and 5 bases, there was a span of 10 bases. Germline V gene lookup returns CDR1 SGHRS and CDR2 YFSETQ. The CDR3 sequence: CASSFQGMETQYF. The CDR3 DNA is TGCGCCAGCAGCTTTCAGGGGATGGAGACCCAGTACTTC.

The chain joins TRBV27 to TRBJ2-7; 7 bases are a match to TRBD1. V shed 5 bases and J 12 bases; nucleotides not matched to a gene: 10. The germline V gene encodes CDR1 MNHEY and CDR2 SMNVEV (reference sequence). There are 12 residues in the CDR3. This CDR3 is CASSSWDSASYF. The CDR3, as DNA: TGTGCCAGCAGTAGCTGGGACAGTGCTTCGTACTTC.

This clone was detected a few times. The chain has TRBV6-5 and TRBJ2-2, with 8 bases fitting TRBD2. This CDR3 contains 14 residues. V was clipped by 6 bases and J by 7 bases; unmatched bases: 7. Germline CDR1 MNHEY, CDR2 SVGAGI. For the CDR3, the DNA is TGTGCCAGCAGCCGTAGCGGGACCGGCGGGGAGCTGTTTTTT. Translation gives CASSRSGTGGELFF.

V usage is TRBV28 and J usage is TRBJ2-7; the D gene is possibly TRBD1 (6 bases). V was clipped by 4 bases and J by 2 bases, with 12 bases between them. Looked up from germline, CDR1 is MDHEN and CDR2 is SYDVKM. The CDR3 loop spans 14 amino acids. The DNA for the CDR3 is TGTGCCAGCAGTTCCAACAGGGACCCCTACGAGCAGTACTTC. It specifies CASSSNRDPYEQYF.

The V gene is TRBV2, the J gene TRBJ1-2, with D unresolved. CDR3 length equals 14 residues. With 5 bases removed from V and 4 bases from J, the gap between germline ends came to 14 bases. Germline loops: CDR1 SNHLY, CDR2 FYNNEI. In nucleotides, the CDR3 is TGTGCCAGCAGTTCCGGGAGTATGGGCTATGGCTACACCTTC. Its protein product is CASSSGSMGYGYTF.

CDR3 amino acids: CASSLDVGSGRYNEQFF. Here the CDR3 DNA reads TGTGCCAGCAGCTTAGATGTCGGTAGCGGGAGGTACAATGAGCAGTTCTTC. The chain is built from TRBV11-2 and TRBJ2-1; 10 positions match TRBD2. CDR3 length equals 17 residues. V lost 0 bases to trimming and J lost 4 bases; unmatched junction nucleotides: 6. Germline CDR1 reads SGHAT; CDR2 reads FQNNGV.

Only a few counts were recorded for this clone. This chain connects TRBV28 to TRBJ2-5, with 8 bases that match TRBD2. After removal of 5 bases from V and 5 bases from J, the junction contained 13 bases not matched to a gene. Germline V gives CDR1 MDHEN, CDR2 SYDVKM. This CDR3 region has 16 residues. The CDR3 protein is CASSPMFSGTIETQYF. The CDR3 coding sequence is TGTGCCAGCAGTCCCATGTTTAGCGGGACGATCGAGACCCAGTACTTC.

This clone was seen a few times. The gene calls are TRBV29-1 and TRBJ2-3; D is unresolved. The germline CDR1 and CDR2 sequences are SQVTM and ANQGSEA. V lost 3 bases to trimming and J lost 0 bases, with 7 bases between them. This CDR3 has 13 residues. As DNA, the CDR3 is TGCAGCGTTGAGGGCCCTAGCACAGATACGCAGTATTTT. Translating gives CSVEGPSTDTQYF.

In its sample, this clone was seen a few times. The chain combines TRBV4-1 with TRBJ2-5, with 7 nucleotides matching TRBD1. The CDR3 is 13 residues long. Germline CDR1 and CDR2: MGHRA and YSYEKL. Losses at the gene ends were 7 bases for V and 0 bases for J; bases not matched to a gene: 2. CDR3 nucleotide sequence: TGCGCCAGCACGGGGACAGACCAAGAGACCCAGTACTTC. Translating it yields CASTGTDQETQYF.

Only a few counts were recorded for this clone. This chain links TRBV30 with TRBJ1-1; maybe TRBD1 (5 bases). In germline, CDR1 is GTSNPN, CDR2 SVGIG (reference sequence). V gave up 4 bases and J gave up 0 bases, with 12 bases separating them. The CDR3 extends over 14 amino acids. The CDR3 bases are TGTGCCTGGATAGGGAGGGGCATGAACACTGAAGCTTTCTTT. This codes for CAWIGRGMNTEAFF.